These 14 T cell receptor beta chains originate from one sample sequenced in a study of T-cell reconstitution after alpha-beta-depleted transplantation in children. Unique molecular identifiers were used in preparing the TCRbeta library. MiXCR was run by TCRdb on the PCR reads, yielding one entry per CDR3 protein. The sample has about 360,000 distinct CDR3 sequences; more than 10% are singletons. The specimen comprised PBMCs, sampled from the stem cell graft. These TCRs come from a human donor who donated a stem cell graft to a child with Fanconi anemia.

This clonotype was detected ten times or more. The chain links TRBV10-2 to TRBJ2-3, with D possibly matching TRBD1 (6 bases). Germline V gene sequence: CDR1 WSHSY, CDR2 SAAADI. There are 13 residues in the CDR3. The V and J ends lost 2 bases and 4 bases respectively, with 7 bases between them. The CDR3 region is CASSENRADTQYF. Here the CDR3 DNA reads TGCGCCAGCAGTGAGAACAGGGCAGATACGCAGTATTTT.

This clonotype was seen more than once but under ten times. This chain joins TRBV19 and TRBJ1-1, with D unclear. Trimming took 0 bases from V and 2 from J, leaving 10 bases between them. The V gene's germline CDR1 is LNHDA and CDR2 SQIVND (reference sequence). The CDR3 has 15 amino acids. The CDR3 is CASSIDRSINTEAFF. The CDR3 nucleotides read TGTGCCAGTAGTATAGACAGGTCCATAAACACTGAAGCTTTCTTT. Full variable domain (remainder filled in from reference TRBV19 and TRBJ1-1): DGGITQSPKYLFRKEGQNVTLSCEQNLNHDAMYWYRQDPGQGLRLIYYSQIVNDFQKGDIAEGYSVSREKKESFPLTVTSAQKNPTAFYLCASSIDRSINTEAFFGQGTRLTVV.

V gene TRBV20-1 combines with J gene TRBJ1-5; 7 positions match TRBD1. The V and J ends lost 2 bases and 2 bases, in that order; junction bases with no gene match: 3. Germline CDR1 DFQATT, CDR2 SNEGSKA (reference sequence). The CDR3 has 14 amino acids. CDR3 bases: TGCAGTGCTAGATCTACAGGGGGCAATCAGCCCCAGCATTTT. This gives the protein CSARSTGGNQPQHF.

There are a few counts of this clonotype. CDR3 in DNA: TGTGCCAGCAGCCAAACAGGGGGCATGAACACTGAAGCTTTCTTT. Its translation: CASSQTGGMNTEAFF. The rearrangement uses TRBV3-1 and TRBJ1-1, with 9 bases lining up with TRBD1. Trimming took 2 bases from V and 0 from J; bases not matched to a gene: 1. This CDR3 is 15 amino acids long. The V gene's germline CDR1 is LGHDT and CDR2 YNNKEL (reference sequence).

The J gene is TRBJ1-1, the V gene TRBV7-9, with 8 bases lining up with TRBD1. Unmatched junction bases numbered 9, after V lost 3 bases and J lost 3 bases. The CDR3 contains 16 residues. Germline loops: CDR1 SEHNR, CDR2 FQNEAQ (reference sequence). The CDR3 DNA sequence: TGTGCCAGCAGCTTCGAACAGGGGGGAAGGGACACTGAAGCTTTCTTT. Protein: CASSFEQGGRDTEAFF.

This clonotype has ten or more counts. This chain uses TRBV10-3 with TRBJ2-7; D might be TRBD1 or TRBD2, each matching 5 bases. Germline loops: CDR1 ENHRY, CDR2 SYGVKD. This CDR3 is 12 amino acids long. V lost 2 bases and J lost 3, with 5 bases in between. For the CDR3, the DNA is TGTGCCATCAGTGAGGGGGGCTACGAGCAGTACGTC. Encoded protein: CAISEGGYEQYV.

This clonotype has only a few counts. The chain recombines TRBV2 with TRBJ1-6; no definite D call. The CDR3 runs to 13 residues. The V gene lost 6 bases and the J gene lost 4 bases, with 7 bases spanning the gap. Germline V lookup: CDR1 SNHLY, CDR2 FYNNEI. The CDR3 reads CASSYEYNSPLHF. Written as DNA, the CDR3 is TGTGCCAGCAGCTATGAATATAATTCACCCCTCCACTTT.

The V gene is TRBV12-3 or TRBV12-4, the J gene TRBJ2-7, with D perhaps matching TRBD1 (6 bases). The CDR3 runs 13 residues. Trimming left V 6 bases short and J 0 bases short, with 9 bases between. This chain's CDR3 is CASRPGHSYEQYF. CDR3 DNA sequence: TGTGCCAGCAGACCGGGACACTCCTACGAGCAGTACTTC.

This clonotype came up a few times. The chain recombines TRBV11-2 with TRBJ1-2; D remains ambiguous. V lost 1 base and J lost 3, with 18 bases in between. The CDR3 covers 17 residues. In germline, CDR1 is SGHAT, CDR2 FQNNGV. Here the CDR3 reads CASSLGLGPRNYYGYTF. CDR3 DNA sequence: TGTGCCAGCAGCTTAGGGTTAGGACCACGTAATTACTATGGCTACACCTTC.

This sequence joins TRBV9 and TRBJ1-6; D not resolved. Germline lookup yields CDR1 SGDLS and CDR2 YYNGEE. CDR3 length equals 15 residues. V was clipped by 0 bases and J by 3 bases, with 7 bases between them. CDR3 in DNA: TGTGCCAGCAGCGTAGAGGTACACTATAATTCACCCCTCCACTTT. Translation: CASSVEVHYNSPLHF.

This clonotype was seen at least ten times. This sequence joins TRBV15 and TRBJ2-5; possibly TRBD2 for D (6 bases). The germline V gene encodes CDR1 LNHNV and CDR2 YYDKDF (reference sequence). The CDR3 loop spans 14 amino acids. V lost 3 bases to trimming and J lost 2 bases, with 10 bases between them. The CDR3 sequence: CATSRGGAQETQYF. The CDR3 nucleotides are TGTGCCACCAGCAGGGGCGGGGCACAAGAGACCCAGTACTTC.

With respect to this clonotype: The CDR3 ends on some other residue instead of the conserved phenylalanine or tryptophan, so this is likely a read error. This sequence joins TRBV12-3 or TRBV12-4 and TRBJ2-7; D not certain. This CDR3 is built from 12 residues. Trimming took 2 bases from V and 10 from J, leaving 12 bases between them. CDR3 protein: CASSLSAGPQYY. As DNA, the CDR3 is TGTGCCAGCAGTTTATCGGCTGGACCTCAGTACTAC.

This clonotype was found a few times. The chain uses TRBV12-3 or TRBV12-4 and TRBJ1-1; tentative D call: TRBD1 (6 bases). The germline V and J ends were trimmed by 5 bases and 7 bases, with 11 bases remaining between them. There are 12 residues in the CDR3. The CDR3 loop reads CASSTGQSEAFF. In nucleotides, the CDR3 is TGTGCCAGCAGTACCGGACAGAGTGAAGCTTTCTTT.

This sequence joins TRBV5-1 and TRBJ2-1; TRBD2 matches 7 bases. The CDR3 is 15 residues long. Germline trimming cut 2 bases from V and 1 base from J; bases unmatched to any gene: 3. Germline V gene sequence: CDR1 SGHRS, CDR2 YFSETQ. Here the CDR3 reads CASSFTAGSYNEQFF. The CDR3 nucleotides are TGCGCCAGCAGCTTTACAGCGGGGTCCTACAATGAGCAGTTCTTC.